This T cell receptor (beta chain) stems from a study of preoperative IRX-2 immunotherapy in early breast cancer. The ends were cut back, 1 base at V and 7 bases at J, with 17 bases in the middle. Germline CDR1 LGHNA, CDR2 YNFKEQ. The CDR3 sequence is 16 residues long. Treatment of the sample: preoperative locoregional IRX-2 cytokine immunotherapy. This phase Ib study tested locoregional IRX-2 cytokine immunotherapy given before surgery. The method was immunoSEQ multiplex PCR; TCRdb's version includes in-frame clones alone and lacks a portion of them. The top ten hold less than 35% of the sample, which has approximately 24,000 clones, 85% to 90% seen once.

The sample here was tumor tissue, taken after IRX-2 immunotherapy. This rearrangement joins TRBV4-2 to TRBJ2-1, with TRBD2 as a possible D gene (6 bases). The clonotype was recovered from a human donor with breast cancer. The CDR3 is CASSQGIGSVTNEQFF. The DNA for the CDR3 is TGTGCCAGCAGCCAAGGAATCGGGAGTGTCACAAATGAGCAGTTCTTC.